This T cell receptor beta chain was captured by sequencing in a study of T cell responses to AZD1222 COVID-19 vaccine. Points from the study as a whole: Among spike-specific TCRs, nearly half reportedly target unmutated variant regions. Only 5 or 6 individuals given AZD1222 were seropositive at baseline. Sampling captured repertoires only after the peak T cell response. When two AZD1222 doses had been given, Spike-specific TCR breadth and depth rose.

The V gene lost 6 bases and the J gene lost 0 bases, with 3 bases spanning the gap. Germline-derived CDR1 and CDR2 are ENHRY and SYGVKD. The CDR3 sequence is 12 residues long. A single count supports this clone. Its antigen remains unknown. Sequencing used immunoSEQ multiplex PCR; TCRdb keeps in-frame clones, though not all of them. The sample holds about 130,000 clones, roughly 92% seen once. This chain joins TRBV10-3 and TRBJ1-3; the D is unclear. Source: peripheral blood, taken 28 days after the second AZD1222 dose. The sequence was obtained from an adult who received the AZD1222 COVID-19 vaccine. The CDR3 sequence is CAISASGNTIYF. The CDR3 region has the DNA TGTGCCATCAGCGCCTCTGGAAACACCATATATTTT.